This record covers a single TCR beta chain. The CDR3 is 11 residues long. The sample originates from a study of CXCR3-negative and CXCR3-positive naive CD8 T cells. With UMI labels, 5' RACE was used to prepare the TRB cDNA libraries. TCRdb reprocessed the 5' RACE reads and reports one entry per CDR3 protein, with no DNA. With thousands of distinct CDR3 sequences in the sample, the ten largest clones hold roughly 2%. The sequence was collected from a human donor in good health. Some clones in this sample may be carry-over from other donors' samples. The V gene is TRBV12-3 or TRBV12-4, the J gene TRBJ2-1. The sample consisted of naive CXCR3- CD8+ T cells from blood. Subset indicated: CD45RO-CCR7+CD27+CD95- naive CD8+ T cells lacking CXCR3 (TNR3-). The CDR3 sequence: CASSFSHEQFF.